This T cell receptor (beta chain) was documented in a study of lymphopenia after photon versus proton radiotherapy. The assay was immunoSEQ multiplex PCR, and TCRdb's table has in-frame clones only and misses some. The profile shows 150,000 or so clones, about 85% of them singletons. CDR3 length: 12 amino acids. In germline, CDR1 is KGHSH, CDR2 LQKENI. The ends were cut back, 2 bases at V and 3 bases at J, with 5 bases in the middle. The chain combines TRBV18 with TRBJ2-7; D is uncertain. The sequences come from peripheral blood, collected from a patient treated with photon-based radiotherapy. The source is a man aged 50 to 60 with gastric cancer. DNA of the CDR3: TGTGCCAGCTCACCATCCCTCTACGAGCAGTACTTC. Amino acid sequence: CASSPSLYEQYF.